This T cell receptor beta chain originates from a study of post-analysis software for immune sequencing data. For the study at large: The study covered relapsing-remitting, secondary progressive and progressive-relapsing courses of multiple sclerosis.

Remarks on this clonotype: Antigen specificity is unknown.

The TCR beta cDNA libraries carried unique molecular identifiers. Once roughly 0.85 to 11 million T cells were used, hundreds of thousands of cDNA molecules resulted. TCRdb independently ran MiXCR on the PCR reads; one entry per CDR3 protein. The sample lists 750,000 to 950,000 distinct CDR3 sequences, under 60% occurring once. Study observations and caveats: Higher frequency in patients than in controls was seen for 5 or 6 TRBV segments, with TRBV5-6, TRBV5-1 and TRBV20-1 among them. Samples from one preparation batch, clustered by F measure, grouped strongly together.

The CDR3 is 19 residues long. Sequenced sample: blood. The chain uses TRBV21-1 and TRBJ2-4; the table's D call of TRBD1 was not tested on the DNA. TRBV21-1 constitutes a pseudogene. The clonotype originates from a girl aged 10-17 years with multiple sclerosis. DNA of the CDR3: TGTGCCAGCTGCAGAAGCGGGACAGGGGGTGTTGGGGCCAAAAACATTCAGTACTTC. Encoded protein: CASCRSGTGGVGAKNIQYF.